This T cell receptor (beta chain) appears in the sequencing data of a study of cytomegalovirus exposure and HLA in healthy donors listed by TCRdb under 2017. Broadly, across the study: According to an earlier analysis of a few hundred of the donors, some 180 million T cells yielded 95 million to 140 million unique TCR beta sequences and roughly 280 Gb of sequence data. An early release covering roughly 580 HLA-typed donors comprised approximately 300 gigabases of sequencing data and 65 million to 100 million unique TCR sequences. Among the roughly 390 genotyped donors, about 85% belonged to the genetic ancestry cluster associated with self-reported Caucasian donors. The study was designed to test whether signatures of past pathogen exposure could be identified by cataloging public T cell receptors. The T cell repertoires of 666 subjects were profiled by immunosequencing and related to cytomegalovirus serostatus. In addition to the first cohort of several hundred subjects, a separate validation cohort of 130 or so different subjects was used. High-throughput TCR immunosequencing, statistical association of individual TCRs with disease status, and machine learning were combined to predict cytomegalovirus infection status. To study patterns of TCR occurrence, a later analysis re-analyzed previously published TCR beta repertoires from under 750 donors and added high-resolution HLA genotyping. Rather than drawing on any new phenotypic data, the later analysis identified candidate immune exposures from TCR beta sequences and the way those sequences occurred across donors. An earlier analysis of some 600 of the donors applied high-throughput TCR beta sequencing to assess whether each TCR beta V gene segment acted as functional or pseudogenic. Donor age, sex, ethnicity and CMV serostatus were compiled together with the repertoire data. In a later genetic analysis, genome-wide SNP genotypes for about 65% of the roughly 670 donors were used, and that subset was treated as a discovery cohort. All discovery cohort repertoires had been generated on a single sequencing platform. Both class I and class II loci were covered by HLA typing, at four-digit resolution. The number of donors typed differed by locus, with roughly 629-640 for A, B, C, DRB1 and DQB1, more than 500 for DQA1, 600 to 610 for DPA1, and 472 for DPB1. Four to six DR-DQ haplotypes were handled as single units for association and clustering because linkage in the cohort was strong. Across under 500 genotyped donors of the cohort, an average of about 240,000 unique TCR beta nucleotide sequences per donor were sequenced, and roughly 17% of those sequences were non-productive. On the study overall, not on this receptor specifically: At a false discovery rate of 0.05, a later analysis linked approximately 18,000 TCR beta sequences to specific HLA alleles. Three of the identified cytomegalovirus-associated TCR beta chains were confirmed in vitro to be specific for cytomegalovirus antigens. A later analysis found that TCR association rates varied across HLA loci, with DRB1 alleles showing the most associated TCRs and HLA-C alleles the fewest. In a later analysis, several top co-occurrence clusters were reported to appear linked to parvovirus B19, influenza, CMV and Epstein-Barr virus. Most TCR sequences were seen in very few donors, while some public TCRs were found in many individuals. Most CMV-associated TCR beta chains appeared to be HLA-restricted in a later analysis, and the HLA associations seemed to be driven largely by CMV exposure. Compared with the approximately 670-donor mean, donors in an Asian-associated ancestry cluster had fewer N-insertions in productive TCRs, according to a later genetic analysis. The authors suggested that the approach could potentially be extended to other disease states and immunological phenotypes. When HLA alleles, especially DR and DQ, strongly co-occurred, attributing TCR associations to individual alleles was difficult. HLA typing was unavailable for some donors at each locus, so association tests used only the typed subset. Sequencing depth was assumed to be roughly uniform across donors in the presence/absence analyses, though that assumption may not hold. V-gene and J-gene trimming of TCR beta chains was associated with a missense DCLRE1C variant in a later genetic analysis, and the association was replicated in an independent cohort. The study listed 164 TCR beta chains as associated with cytomegalovirus. In an earlier analysis of more than 500 of the donors, most TCR beta V segments appeared in productive rearrangements about 90% or about 30% of the time, broadly matching IMGT annotations. A cluster of highly shared sequence variants was judged likely to represent a technical artifact of the sequencing pipeline. In a later analysis, HLA-associated TCR beta chains were found to be more clonally expanded and to have lower generation probabilities than equally common non-associated chains. Cytomegalovirus status was reported to be diagnosed by the classifier with high specificity and sensitivity in both the original and validation cohorts. A further reported finding was that TCR beta sequences accurately predicted the HLA-A and HLA-B alleles for most subjects in the first cohort. The cohort was sequenced for TCR beta chains only, and without alpha or paired-chain data the features that could be detected were limited. Some IMGT-functional V segments, including TRBV6-2 and TRBV6-3, could not be told apart with the 87-base-pair reads, so those segments were excluded. The only immune exposure information available for the cohort was CMV serostatus. Correlated functional status among segregating V segments might be attributable to linkage disequilibrium, but an unknown experimental factor could not be ruled out. Fewer than 20 rarely observed V segments, including chromosome 9 orphons, were excluded from the earlier analysis of about 610 of the donors because counts were too low.

The cohort was made up of about 670 healthy bone marrow donors. At the time of sampling, all cohort members were nominally healthy, though unrecorded immune exposures were likely present. The donor was CMV seropositive and was included in the group of 289 seropositive cohort members. Every donor gave a peripheral blood sample, and the peripheral blood mononuclear cells from that sample were used for TCR beta sequencing. The Qiagen DNeasy Blood Extraction Kit was used to extract genomic DNA from the blood cell samples. The table lists this clone with a count of one. This clone's antigen is unknown. Base qualities are not at hand, and no much larger clone is one base apart. The method behind the library was the immunoSEQ multiplex PCR assay. For the multiplex PCR, a mixture combining 60 forward primers for TCR Vbeta segments and 13 reverse primers for TCR Jbeta segments was used. The CDR3 region of rearranged TCR beta genes was amplified from genomic DNA with a multiplex PCR assay. The amplified TCR beta libraries were sequenced on the Illumina HiSeq System as 87-base-pair reads. For the original study's pipeline: A later analysis counted about 82 million unique TCR beta chains across the 500 to 850 repertoires, and around 12 million of these chains were shared by at least two donors. Raw reads were error-corrected and collapsed into unique sequences by a nearest-neighbor algorithm in which closely related sequences were merged to remove PCR and sequencing errors. To assign V, D and J gene segments, CDR3 sequences were aligned to IMGT reference sequences. For a sequence to be retained, a match of at least six nucleotides was required to both a V gene segment and a J gene segment. Rearrangements were called productive when the CDR3 lacked stop codons and stayed in frame with V and J; all others were non-productive. Following IMGT convention, CDR3 was defined as the stretch from the second conserved V-encoded cysteine to the conserved J-encoded phenylalanine. The earlier analysis of about 640 of the donors excluded any sequence lacking an unambiguous match to a single V gene segment. In an earlier analysis of some 590 of the donors, a V segment was called functional when productive rearrangements were above 56.7%, and segregating when the standard deviation between donors exceeded 5%. A statistical classification framework was built to diagnose cytomegalovirus status from the catalog of TCR beta chain sequences. V and J gene assignment, in a later analysis, came from comparing TCR nucleotide sequences with IMGT/GENE-DB human TR gene sequences. In a later analysis, CDR3 sequences and most-parsimonious VDJ recombination scenarios were assigned using the TCRdist pipeline. In a later analysis, each TCR beta chain was defined by its CDR3 amino acid sequence together with its V-gene family, and reads without a unique V-gene family were excluded. As a way to deal with suspected cross-contamination and a sequencing artifact, a later analysis dropped approximately 590 nucleotide sequences that were highly shared and had low generation probability. In a later analysis, a clonal expansion index was calculated for each public chain from normalized within-repertoire ranks of inferred template counts. A later analysis computed generation probabilities with a VDJ recombination model fitted to out-of-frame rearrangements, and checked the results against IGoR. In a later analysis, TCR-TCR, TCR-HLA and TCR-CMV co-occurrence was scored with hypergeometric tests, and a repertoire-size bias correction was applied to TCR pairs. To estimate false discovery rates, a later analysis permuted the HLA or CMV assignments 20 times. In a later analysis, co-occurring TCRs were grouped using DBSCAN, with TCRdist sequence similarity added in when clustering inside HLA-allele-positive subsets. Repertoires with fewer than 30,000 or more than 120,000 public chains, plus five repertoires with anomalous nucleotide sharing, were excluded from co-occurrence clustering. The table comes from immuneACCESS by way of TCRdb, which keeps in-frame sequences with V and J called. Part of the clones is missing from these tables; in studies checked, under half for an unresolved V gene and the rest for unknown reasons. V and J calls and clone size follow that table, whereas D and trimming were derived from the DNA. The table for this sample lists over 150,000 clones; 78% of them were counted only once. The ten top clones hold approximately 3.4% of the sample.

Looking up the germline V gene yields CDR1 KGHSH and CDR2 LQKENI. V gives up 4 bases and J gives up 0 bases, and the segment between their germline ends measures 9 bases. The CDR3 runs 15 amino acids, cysteine and phenylalanine included. Of all the DNA, just the CDR3 is kept, 45 bases in frame from base 1. The sequence derives from a woman in her 50s in good health and CMV-seropositive. The sample consisted of PBMCs. The chain is encoded by TRBV18 joined to TRBJ2-2; TRBD2 could be the D gene, as 7 bases match. The CDR3 in this case is CASSLGGPNTGELFF. The DNA sequence is TGTGCCAGCTCACTCGGGGGGCCGAACACCGGGGAGCTGTTTTTT.